This entry is about one TCR beta chain. Clones were sequenced by immunoSEQ multiplex PCR, and TCRdb holds only the in-frame ones, with some missing. The sample records some 300,000 clones, roughly nine tenths being singletons. The data were taken from a study of blood T cell repertoires in COVID-19. V lost 0 bases, J lost 0 bases, and 9 bases lay in between. The CDR3 extends over 15 amino acids. Germline lookup yields CDR1 SGHAT and CDR2 FQNNGV. This chain joins TRBV11-2 and TRBJ2-7; D is perhaps TRBD1 (5 bases). Sequencing used peripheral blood. The TCR sequence derives from a man between 18 and 29 years old with active or convalescent COVID-19. For the CDR3, the DNA is TGTGCCAGCAGCTTAGATGCGACAGCCTCCTACGAGCAGTACTTC. It specifies CASSLDATASYEQYF.